These 21 T cell receptor beta chains were all obtained from the same sample, sequenced in a study of T-cell memory formation after mild COVID-19. A single record per CDR3 protein comes from TCRdb applying MiXCR to the 5' RACE reads. Of approximately 150,000 distinct CDR3 sequences in the sample, 13% to 15% were seen once. Sequencing used PBMCs or a T cell subset sorted from them (not recorded which). These receptor sequences come from an adult woman who had mild COVID-19 (a few samples of this study predate the infection). Cell type and time point are not known.

This clonotype was counted a few times. The chain links TRBV6-1 to TRBJ2-7; a possible D gene is TRBD2 (6 bases). Between the trimmed V and J ends, which lost 2 bases and 3 bases, there was a span of 8 bases. This CDR3 is built from 13 residues. Germline CDR1 and CDR2: MNHNS and SASEGT. The CDR3 nucleotides are TGTGCCAGCAGTGAATGGGGAGGCTACGAGCAGTACTTC. This encodes CASSEWGGYEQYF.

This rearrangement joins TRBV20-1 to TRBJ1-5; TRBD1 aligns across 9 bases. Per germline, CDR1 DFQATT and CDR2 SNEGSKA (reference sequence). The CDR3 totals 14 residues. V lost 7 bases, J lost 7 bases, and 11 bases stayed unmatched. The CDR3 nucleotides are TGCAGTGACCCTGGGACAGGGCTGTCCCAGCCCCAGCATTTT. This codes for CSDPGTGLSQPQHF.

This clonotype was recorded a few times. The chain couples TRBV28 to TRBJ2-3, with 8 bases that match TRBD2. The CDR3 has 16 residues. The V gene end was trimmed by 1 base and the J gene end by 0 bases; junction bases not matched to a gene: 3. Per germline, CDR1 MDHEN and CDR2 SYDVKM. CDR3 residues: CASSLSLAGSTDTQYF. CDR3 nucleotide sequence: TGTGCCAGCAGTTTATCCCTAGCGGGTAGCACAGATACGCAGTATTTT.

The V and J genes are TRBV18 and TRBJ1-1, with 9 bases fitting TRBD1. CDR1 is KGHSH and CDR2 is LQKENI in the germline V gene. CDR3 length: 17 amino acids. V shed 3 bases, J shed 1 base, and the junction held 9 bases outside the gene matches. The CDR3 is CASSPGTGRIGNTEAFF. DNA for the CDR3: TGTGCCAGCTCACCCGGGACAGGGAGGATTGGGAACACTGAAGCTTTCTTT.

The rearrangement joins TRBV2 to TRBJ1-5, with D perhaps matching TRBD1 (5 bases). The CDR3 has 16 amino acids. Germline CDR1 reads SNHLY; CDR2 reads FYNNEI. Trimming shortened V by 4 bases and J by 0 bases, and 13 bases separated the two germline ends. DNA of the CDR3: TGTGCCAGCAGTGGGGCGGCAGGGCTTAGCAATCAGCCCCAGCATTTT. Translation: CASSGAAGLSNQPQHF.

The chain links TRBV7-6 to TRBJ2-3; tentative D call: TRBD1 (5 bases). The CDR3 runs 15 residues. V shed 1 base and J shed 5 bases, with 13 bases lying between them. The V gene's germline CDR1 is SGHVS and CDR2 FNYEAQ. The CDR3: CASSLEVERGDTQYF. The CDR3 DNA is TGTGCCAGCAGCTTAGAAGTAGAAAGGGGAGATACGCAGTATTTT.

This clonotype was picked up a small number of times. The V and J genes are TRBV12-3 or TRBV12-4 and TRBJ1-1; weak D call: TRBD1 (5 bases). V was trimmed by 3 bases and J by 1 base, leaving 9 bases between them. The CDR3 extends over 14 amino acids. The CDR3 bases are TGTGCCAGCAGTTTCGGGGGAAGGAACACTGAAGCTTTCTTT. Amino acids: CASSFGGRNTEAFF.

This clonotype was recorded many times. The chain employs TRBV5-1 and TRBJ2-7; 7 bases are a match to TRBD2. J gave up 3 bases and V 4 bases, and 16 bases lay outside the gene matches. This CDR3 has 17 residues. Germline CDR1 and CDR2: SGHRS and YFSETQ. CDR3 loop: CASSVPRDSGFFYEQYF. DNA of the CDR3: TGCGCCAGCAGCGTCCCCAGGGATAGCGGGTTTTTCTACGAGCAGTACTTC.

In its sample, this clonotype was seen a few times. The rearrangement joins TRBV29-1 to TRBJ1-5, with D possibly TRBD1 on 6 matching bases. V gave up 7 bases and J gave up 0 bases, with 10 bases separating them. In germline, CDR1 is SQVTM, CDR2 ANQGSEA. This CDR3 has 13 residues. CDR3 nucleotides: TGCAGCGCCCAGGGGACTAGCAATCAGCCCCAGCATTTT. Translating it yields CSAQGTSNQPQHF.

A few counts support this clonotype. The CDR3 bases are TGTGCCATCAGTGATCCAGTTAACTATGGCTACACCTTC. Its protein product is CAISDPVNYGYTF. The chain is built from TRBV10-3 and TRBJ1-2; D unresolved. This CDR3 has 13 amino acids. The germline V gene encodes CDR1 ENHRY and CDR2 SYGVKD. V was trimmed by 3 bases and J by 1 base, leaving 6 bases between them.

This clonotype occurred a few times. This chain joins TRBV6-2 or TRBV6-3 and TRBJ2-1; TRBD2 aligns across 10 bases. In germline, CDR1 is MNHEY, CDR2 SVGEGT. CDR3 length equals 15 residues. V lost 10 bases to trimming and J lost 7 bases; unmatched junction nucleotides: 13. Written as DNA, the CDR3 is TGTGCCATAACTGCGGCCCCACTAGCGGGGAATGAGCAGTTCTTC. This translates into CAITAAPLAGNEQFF.

A few counts support this clonotype. The gene calls are TRBV7-8 and TRBJ2-1; possibly TRBD1 for D (6 bases). V lost 3 bases and J lost 10, with 13 bases in between. The length of the CDR3 is 13 residues. Per the germline V gene, CDR1 is SGHVS and CDR2 is FQNEAQ. The CDR3 protein is CASSFEGVGEQFF. The CDR3 coding sequence is TGTGCCAGCAGCTTCGAGGGGGTAGGGGAGCAGTTCTTC.

A few counts support this clonotype. The chain has TRBV3-1 and TRBJ2-3, with no clear D. The CDR3 contains 15 residues. V gave up 5 bases and J gave up 2 bases, with 14 bases separating them. Per the germline V gene, CDR1 is LGHDT and CDR2 is YNNKEL (reference sequence). The CDR3 DNA reads as TGTGCCAGCAGCTTCGGACGTTTAATCACAGATACGCAGTATTTT. It yields the protein CASSFGRLITDTQYF.

This clonotype was seen ten or more times. The chain uses TRBV29-1 and TRBJ2-2; D is undetermined. The CDR3 length is 12 residues. V was pared by 6 bases and J by 3 bases, with 8 bases between. Germline loops: CDR1 SQVTM, CDR2 ANQGSEA. CDR3 region: CSVESDTGELFF. The CDR3 DNA reads as TGCAGCGTAGAAAGTGACACCGGGGAGCTGTTTTTT.

The gene calls are TRBV5-1 and TRBJ2-3; 8 bases are shared with TRBD2. CDR3 length equals 17 residues. Per germline, CDR1 SGHRS and CDR2 YFSETQ. V trimming: 3 bases; J trimming: 2 bases; junction bases outside the gene matches: 11. CDR3: CASSSKTSGRSTDTQYF. The DNA for the CDR3 is TGCGCCAGCAGCTCAAAAACTAGCGGAAGATCCACAGATACGCAGTATTTT.

There are a few counts of this clonotype. CDR3 loop: CASSLTSGLTEQYF. For the CDR3, the DNA is TGTGCCAGCAGTTTGACCAGCGGGCTTACGGAGCAGTACTTC. The rearrangement links TRBV27 to TRBJ2-7, with D maybe TRBD2 (6 bases). The V end was cut by 3 bases, the J end by 7 bases, with 16 bases between. Germline V lookup: CDR1 MNHEY, CDR2 SMNVEV (reference sequence). This CDR3 is built from 14 residues.

In this sample, this clonotype turned up many times. The chain is built from TRBV29-1 and TRBJ2-4, with no clear D. Germline lookup yields CDR1 SQVTM and CDR2 ANQGSEA. CDR3 length: 13 amino acids. Trimming left V 5 bases short and J 8 bases short, with 16 bases between. This CDR3 reads CSVSPVFLDIQYF. DNA for the CDR3: TGCAGCGTTAGCCCCGTTTTCCTCGACATTCAGTACTTC.

This clonotype occurred a few times. The J gene is TRBJ2-5, the V gene TRBV15; D call uncertain. This CDR3 has 14 amino acids. CDR1 is LNHNV and CDR2 is YYDKDF in the germline V gene (reference sequence). The ends were cut back, 0 bases at V and 5 bases at J, with 10 bases in the middle. This CDR3 reads CATSREAVGETQYF. The CDR3 nucleotides are TGTGCCACCAGCAGAGAGGCAGTCGGCGAGACCCAGTACTTC.

The chain combines TRBV27 with TRBJ1-4; TRBD1 matches 7 bases. Trimming removed 6 bases from V and 7 bases from J; junction bases left unmatched: 8. CDR1 and CDR2 from the germline V gene are MNHEY and SMNVEV (reference sequence). CDR3 length equals 14 residues. The chain's CDR3 is CASRRQGSREKLFF. In nucleotides, the CDR3 is TGTGCCAGCAGGAGACAGGGTAGCCGTGAAAAACTGTTTTTT. Looking up the rest from reference TRBV27 and TRBJ1-4 gives the full variable domain: EAQVTQNPRYLITVTGKKLTVTCSQNMNHEYMSWYRQDPGLGLRQIYYSMNVEVTDKGDVPEGYKVSRKEKRNFPLILESPSPNQTSLYFCASRRQGSREKLFFGSGTQLSVL.

This clonotype turned up a few times. The J gene is TRBJ2-3, the V gene TRBV7-2; 8 positions agree with TRBD1. V lost 4 bases and J lost 3; bases outside the gene matches: 3. This CDR3 has 14 amino acids. CDR1 is SGHTA and CDR2 is FQGNSA in the germline V gene. CDR3 bases: TGTGCCAGCAGCTCGTGGACAGGGACAGATACGCAGTATTTT. Its protein product is CASSSWTGTDTQYF.

This clonotype was picked up a small number of times. The chain is built from TRBV7-9 and TRBJ2-3; D perhaps matches TRBD2 (5 bases). Germline V gene sequence: CDR1 SEHNR, CDR2 FQNEAQ (reference sequence). The CDR3 loop spans 16 amino acids. Trimming removed 1 base at V and 10 bases at J, with 21 bases between. CDR3: CASSLVRGQRASPQYF. CDR3 DNA sequence: TGTGCCAGCAGCTTAGTCCGAGGGCAGAGGGCTTCTCCGCAGTATTTT. Complete variable domain (other parts from reference TRBV7-9 and TRBJ2-3): DTGVSQNPRHKITKRGQNVTFRCDPISEHNRLYWYRQTLGQGPEFLTYFQNEAQLEKSRLLSDRFSAERPKGSFSTLEIQRTEQGDSAMYLCASSLVRGQRASPQYFGPGTRLTVL.